Listed below are T cell receptor beta chains from one sample, sequenced in a study of T-cell reconstitution after alpha-beta-depleted transplantation in children. A single record per CDR3 protein comes from TCRdb applying MiXCR to the PCR reads. The repertoire includes almost 500,000 distinct CDR3 sequences, about an eighth of them detected once, and approximately 5.4% sits in the top ten. This material consisted of PBMCs from the stem cell graft donor, taken from the stem cell graft. These TCRs come from a human donor who donated a stem cell graft to a child with combined immunodeficiency. Both conserved end residues are part of each CDR3. Fields, in order: J gene, clone size, D gene, V gene, CDR3 DNA, CDR3 protein. D genes are given only for firm matches. Not every row has a clone size; where given, it reads once, few, many or a size class.

TRBJ2-1 many - TRBV5-5 TGTGCCAGCAGCTTAATCGTGACGCCGAATGAGCAGTTCTTC CASSLIVTPNEQFF
TRBJ1-5 - TRBD1 TRBV23-1 TGCGCCCCTCGGGCCGGGACAGACGATTCTTATAGCAATCAGCCCCAGCATTTT CAPRAGTDDSYSNQPQHF
TRBJ1-2 - - TRBV5-1 TGCGCCAGCAGCGCAAATAGAGACAGACCTTACGTCTATGGCTACACCTTC CASSANRDRPYVYGYTF
TRBJ1-2 many - TRBV7-9 TGTGCCAGCAGCTTAGCGGAGGGCTATGGCTACACCTTC CASSLAEGYGYTF
TRBJ2-1 many TRBD2 TRBV2 TGTGCCAGCAGTGAAGTAAGGCTAGCGGTTTACAATGAGCAGTTCTTC CASSEVRLAVYNEQFF
TRBJ2-1 - TRBD2 TRBV25-1 TGTGCCAGCAGTGAATTTATGGGAGGGTACAATGAGCAGTTCTTC CASSEFMGGYNEQFF
TRBJ2-7 many TRBD2 TRBV20-1 TGCAGTGCTCACCCTGGGGGGGATCTTTACGAGCAGTACTTC CSAHPGGDLYEQYF
TRBJ1-1 many - TRBV3-1 TGTGCCAGCAGCCGACAGTCGGTGAACACTGAAGCTTTCTTT CASSRQSVNTEAFF
TRBJ2-5 few - TRBV24-1 TGTGCCACCAGTGATTCCCCAGGAGAGACCCAGTACTTC CATSDSPGETQYF
TRBJ2-3 - TRBD2 TRBV10-3 TGTGCCATCAGTGGGCCCCAACTAGCGGGGGGGCCAGATACGCAGTATTTT CAISGPQLAGGPDTQYF
TRBJ2-6 - TRBD2 TRBV20-1 TGCAGTGCTCCCGGGACTAGCGGGCTCCAAGGGGGGGCCAACGTCCTGACTTTC CSAPGTSGLQGGANVLTF
TRBJ1-5 - - TRBV6-1 TGTGCCAGCAGCTCAAGTCGGAGCAATCAGCCCCAGCATTTT CASSSSRSNQPQHF
TRBJ1-1 many TRBD1 TRBV29-1 TGCAGCGTTGGCGGTCGACAGGGAGGGACTGAAGCTTTCTTT CSVGGRQGGTEAFF
TRBJ1-6 - TRBD1 TRBV12-3/TRBV12-4 TGTGCCAGCACCTCGACAGGGCCAAATTCGCCCCTCCACTTT CASTSTGPNSPLHF
TRBJ2-2 - - TRBV7-9 TGTGCCAGCAGCACCGCTAGCGCCGCGAACACCGGGGAGCTGTTTTTT CASSTASAANTGELFF
TRBJ2-1 few - TRBV12-5 TGTGCTAGTGGTTTGGTAGCAGGTAGTTGGAATGAGCAGTTCTTC CASGLVAGSWNEQFF
TRBJ2-1 - - TRBV5-1 TGCGCCAGCAGCTTGGCCTCGGACAGTCAGAAGTTCTTC CASSLASDSQKFF
TRBJ2-1 few TRBD2 TRBV12-3/TRBV12-4 TGTGCCAGCATACTCGGGAGGAGTGGTAATGAGCAGTTCTTC CASILGRSGNEQFF